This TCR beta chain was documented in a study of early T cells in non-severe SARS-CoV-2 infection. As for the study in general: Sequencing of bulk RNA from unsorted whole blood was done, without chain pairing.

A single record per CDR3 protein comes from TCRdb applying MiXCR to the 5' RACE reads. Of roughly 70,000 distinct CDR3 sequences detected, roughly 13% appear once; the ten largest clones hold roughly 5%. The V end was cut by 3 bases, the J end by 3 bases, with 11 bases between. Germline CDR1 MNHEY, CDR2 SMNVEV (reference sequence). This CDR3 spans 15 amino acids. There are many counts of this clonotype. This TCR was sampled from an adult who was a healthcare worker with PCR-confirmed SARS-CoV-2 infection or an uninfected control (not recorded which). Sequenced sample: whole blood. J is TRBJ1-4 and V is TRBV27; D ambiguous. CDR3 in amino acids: CASSFAGLPNEKLFF. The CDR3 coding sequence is TGTGCCAGCAGTTTCGCCGGGTTACCTAATGAAAAACTGTTTTTT.